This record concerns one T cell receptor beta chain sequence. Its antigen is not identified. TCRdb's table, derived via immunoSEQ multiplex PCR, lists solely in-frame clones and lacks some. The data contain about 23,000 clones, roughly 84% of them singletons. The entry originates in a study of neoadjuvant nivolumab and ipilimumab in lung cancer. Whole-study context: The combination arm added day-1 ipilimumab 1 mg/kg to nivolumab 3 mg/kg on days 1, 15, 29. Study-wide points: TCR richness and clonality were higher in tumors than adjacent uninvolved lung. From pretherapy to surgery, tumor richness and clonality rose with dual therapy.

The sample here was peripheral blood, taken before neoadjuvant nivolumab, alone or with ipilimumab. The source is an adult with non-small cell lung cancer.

The CDR3 bases are TGCGCCAGCAGCTTCACAGGGGGCGATGGCACAGATACGCAGTATTTT. Translated, it gives CASSFTGGDGTDTQYF. This chain links TRBV5-1 with TRBJ2-3, with 9 bases lining up with TRBD1. V was pared by 2 bases and J by 1 base, with 5 bases of the junction left unmatched. Germline CDR1 is SGHRS and CDR2 is YFSETQ. This CDR3 spans 16 amino acids. The full variable domain, rest sourced from reference TRBV5-1 and TRBJ2-3, is KAGVTQTPRYLIKTRGQQVTLSCSPISGHRSVSWYQQTPGQGLQFLFEYFSETQRNKGNFPGRFSGRQFSNSRSEMNVSTLELGDSALYLCASSFTGGDGTDTQYFGPGTRLTVL.